This note documents a single T cell receptor (beta chain) sequence. Study processing details: How many nucleated cells were present was estimated from reference gene primer amplification. The method was immunoSEQ multiplex PCR; TCRdb's version includes in-frame clones alone and lacks a portion of them. V, J and clone size are taken as reported in that table, and D and trimming were inferred from the DNA itself. This table holds tens of thousands of clones, about 91% found once. The data derive from a study of blood T cell repertoires in COVID-19. Overall study: Acute and convalescent COVID-19 samples came from the United States, Italy and Spain. PBMCs, B-cell-depleted T cells, or T cells provided the cDNA or gDNA that made up the material.

Trimming removed 3 bases at V and 4 bases at J, with 15 bases between. Germline V gene data show CDR1 as LGHNA and CDR2 as YNFKEQ. The CDR3 spans 15 residues. The chain links TRBV4-2 to TRBJ2-5; D might be TRBD1 (6 bases). The TCR sequence derives from a woman aged 45-60 years with acute or convalescent COVID-19. Sequences were obtained from peripheral blood. This CDR3 reads CASSHRADSSETQYF. The CDR3 DNA is TGTGCCAGCAGCCATCGAGCGGACAGCTCAGAGACCCAGTACTTC.